This T cell receptor beta chain was recorded in a study of sequential checkpoint blockade in melanoma. Study as a whole: Both treatment sequences were followed by maintenance nivolumab.

This table comes from immunoSEQ multiplex PCR, and its TCRdb copy is limited to in-frame clones, with some not included. The table lists under 3,000 clones, about 30% of them singletons, with approximately 15% in the top ten. As to treatment: randomized to nivolumab then ipilimumab (arm A) or the reverse (arm B). No patient had prior DNA-damaging chemotherapy. There are 15 residues in the CDR3. V was cut by 1 base and J by 2 bases, with 11 bases left in between. Germline V lookup: CDR1 SGHDN, CDR2 FVKESK. Sequencing was performed on tumor tissue (inferred from file names), taken from a patient given nivolumab and ipilimumab in sequence. J is TRBJ2-5 and V is TRBV14, with D tentatively TRBD1 or TRBD2 (5 bases each). This clonotype originated in a human donor with melanoma. The DNA of the CDR3 is TGTGCCAGCAGCCAAGCGGGGCCCAGGCAAGAGACCCAGTACTTC. Its translation: CASSQAGPRQETQYF.